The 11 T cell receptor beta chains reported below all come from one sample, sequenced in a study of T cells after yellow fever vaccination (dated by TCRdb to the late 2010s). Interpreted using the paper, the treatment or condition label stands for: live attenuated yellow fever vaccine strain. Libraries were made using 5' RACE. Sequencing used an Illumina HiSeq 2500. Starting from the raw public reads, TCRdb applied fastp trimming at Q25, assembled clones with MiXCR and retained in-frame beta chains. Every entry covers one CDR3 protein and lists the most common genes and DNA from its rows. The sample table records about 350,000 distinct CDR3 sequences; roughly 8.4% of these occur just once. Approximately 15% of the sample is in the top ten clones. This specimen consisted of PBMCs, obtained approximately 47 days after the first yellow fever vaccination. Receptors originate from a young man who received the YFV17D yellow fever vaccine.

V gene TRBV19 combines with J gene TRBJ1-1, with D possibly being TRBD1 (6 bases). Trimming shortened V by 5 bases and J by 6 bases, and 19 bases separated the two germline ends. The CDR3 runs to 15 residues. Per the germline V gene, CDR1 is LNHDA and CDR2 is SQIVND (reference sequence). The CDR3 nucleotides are TGTGCCAGTAGTCGGAGCGTGGTGGGGGCGTCTGAAGCTTTCTTT. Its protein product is CASSRSVVGASEAFF.

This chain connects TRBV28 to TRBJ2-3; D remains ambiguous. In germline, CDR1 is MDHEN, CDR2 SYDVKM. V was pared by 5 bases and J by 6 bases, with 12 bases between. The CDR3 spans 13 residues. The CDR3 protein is CASSTLGSDTQYF. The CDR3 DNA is TGTGCCAGCAGTACACTGGGGTCGGATACGCAGTATTTT.

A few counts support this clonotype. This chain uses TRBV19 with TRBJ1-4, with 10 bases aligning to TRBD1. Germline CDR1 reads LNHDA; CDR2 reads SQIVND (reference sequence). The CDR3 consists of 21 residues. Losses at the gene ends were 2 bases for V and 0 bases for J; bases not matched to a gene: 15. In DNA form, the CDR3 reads TGTGCCAGTAGTATATCGCAATACGACAGGGGGCTGTTTGCAACTAATGAAAAACTGTTTTTT. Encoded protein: CASSISQYDRGLFATNEKLFF.

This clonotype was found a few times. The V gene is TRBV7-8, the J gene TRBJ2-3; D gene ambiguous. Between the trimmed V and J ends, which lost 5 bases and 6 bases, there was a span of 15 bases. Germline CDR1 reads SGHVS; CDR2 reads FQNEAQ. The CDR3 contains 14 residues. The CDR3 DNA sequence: TGTGCCAGCAGCATAAGGACGAATGCGGATACGCAGTATTTT. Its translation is CASSIRTNADTQYF.

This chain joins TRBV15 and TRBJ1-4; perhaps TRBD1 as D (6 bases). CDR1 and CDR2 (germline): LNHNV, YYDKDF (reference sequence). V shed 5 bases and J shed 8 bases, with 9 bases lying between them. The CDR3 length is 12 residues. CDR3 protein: CATSEGTEKLFF. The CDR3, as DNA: TGTGCCACCAGCGAAGGGACAGAAAAACTGTTTTTT.

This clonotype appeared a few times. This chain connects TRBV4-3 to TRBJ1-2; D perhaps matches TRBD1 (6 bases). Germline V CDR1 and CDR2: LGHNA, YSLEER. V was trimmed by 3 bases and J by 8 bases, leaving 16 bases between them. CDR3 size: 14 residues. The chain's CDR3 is CASSQPGQPLGYTF. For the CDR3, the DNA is TGCGCCAGCAGCCAGCCAGGACAGCCCCTAGGCTACACCTTC.

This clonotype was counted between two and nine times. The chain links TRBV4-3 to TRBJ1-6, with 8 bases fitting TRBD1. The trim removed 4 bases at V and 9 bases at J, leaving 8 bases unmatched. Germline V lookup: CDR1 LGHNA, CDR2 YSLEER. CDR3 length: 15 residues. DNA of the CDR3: TGCGCCAGCAGCCCACACAGGGGGAAGGGTTCACCCCTCCACTTT. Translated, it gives CASSPHRGKGSPLHF.

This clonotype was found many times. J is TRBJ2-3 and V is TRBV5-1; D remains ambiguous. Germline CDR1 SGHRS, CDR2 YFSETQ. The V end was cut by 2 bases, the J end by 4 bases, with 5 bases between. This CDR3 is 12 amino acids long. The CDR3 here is CASSLNADTQYF. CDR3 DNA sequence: TGCGCCAGCAGCTTAAACGCAGATACGCAGTATTTT.

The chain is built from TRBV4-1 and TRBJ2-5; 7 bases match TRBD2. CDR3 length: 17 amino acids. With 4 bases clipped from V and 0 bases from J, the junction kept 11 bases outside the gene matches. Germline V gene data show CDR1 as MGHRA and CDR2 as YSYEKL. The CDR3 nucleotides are TGCGCCAGCAGCCGTTCTCATACTCGGGGGGACCAAGAGACCCAGTACTTC. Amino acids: CASSRSHTRGDQETQYF.

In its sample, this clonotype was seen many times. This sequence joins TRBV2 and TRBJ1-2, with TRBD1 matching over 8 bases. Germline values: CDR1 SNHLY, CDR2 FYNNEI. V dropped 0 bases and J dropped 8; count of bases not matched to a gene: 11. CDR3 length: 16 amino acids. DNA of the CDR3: TGTGCCAGCAGTGAAGCCCGGACAGGGAGAGAGCGGGGCTACACCTTC. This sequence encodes CASSEARTGRERGYTF.

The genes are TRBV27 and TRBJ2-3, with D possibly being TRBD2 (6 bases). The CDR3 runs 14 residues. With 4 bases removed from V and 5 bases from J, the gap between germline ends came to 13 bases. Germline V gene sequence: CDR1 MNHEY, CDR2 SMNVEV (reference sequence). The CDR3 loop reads CASSSPRRVDTQYF. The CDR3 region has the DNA TGTGCCAGCAGTTCCCCACGGAGGGTAGATACGCAGTATTTT.